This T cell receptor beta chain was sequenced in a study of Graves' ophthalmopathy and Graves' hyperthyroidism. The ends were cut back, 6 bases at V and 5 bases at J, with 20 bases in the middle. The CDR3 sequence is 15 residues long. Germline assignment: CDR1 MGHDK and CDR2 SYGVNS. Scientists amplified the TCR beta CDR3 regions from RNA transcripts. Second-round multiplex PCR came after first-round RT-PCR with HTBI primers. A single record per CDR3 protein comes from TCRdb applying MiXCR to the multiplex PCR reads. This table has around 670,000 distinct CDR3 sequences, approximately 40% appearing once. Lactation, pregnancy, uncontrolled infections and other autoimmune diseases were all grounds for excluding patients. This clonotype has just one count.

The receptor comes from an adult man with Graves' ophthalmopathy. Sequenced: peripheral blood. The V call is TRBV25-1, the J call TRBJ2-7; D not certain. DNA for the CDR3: TGTGCCAGCAGCAGCCAAGATTGGGCCATCCACGAGCAGTACTTC. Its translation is CASSSQDWAIHEQYF.